The TCR beta chain under discussion was sequenced for a study of early T cells in non-severe SARS-CoV-2 infection. The overall study: It was bulk RNA from unsorted whole blood that was sequenced, and the chains were unpaired.

Whole-study findings and limits: VDJdb matching skewed toward anti-spike CD8 responses, missing private and CD4 specificities.

Individual cDNA molecules were tagged with unique molecular identifiers, the study reported. One entry per CDR3 protein, called by TCRdb with MiXCR from the 5' RACE reads. The top ten hold about 0.59% of the sample, which has roughly 93,000 distinct CDR3 sequences, roughly 15% seen once. This clonotype has just a few counts. Antigen specificity is unknown. The sequence derives from an adult who was a healthcare worker with PCR-confirmed SARS-CoV-2 infection or an uninfected control (not recorded which). The sequenced sample consisted of whole blood.

The CDR3 DNA sequence: TGCAGCGCCGTACTCGGAGATACGCAGTATTTT. Residues: CSAVLGDTQYF. J is TRBJ2-3 and V is TRBV29-1; no clear D gene. The germline CDR1 and CDR2 sequences are SQVTM and ANQGSEA. CDR3 length: 11 amino acids. Trimming shortened V by 7 bases and J by 5 bases, and 10 bases separated the two germline ends.